This TCR beta chain was found in a study of blood T cell repertoires in COVID-19. Turning to the study itself: The cDNA or gDNA used as material had been derived from T cells, B-cell-depleted T cells, or PBMCs.

V was clipped by 5 bases and J by 5 bases; unmatched bases: 13. The CDR3 contains 17 residues. Germline loops: CDR1 LNHDA, CDR2 SQIVND (reference sequence). Original handling: Amplifying reference gene primers gave estimates of nucleated cell counts. Generated by immunoSEQ multiplex PCR, the TCRdb table keeps only in-frame clones and is missing some. V, J and clone size are those of that table, while D and trimming were read from the DNA. The sample yields a few hundred thousand clones, over 80% seen once. In assigning cohorts, the study relied on participant-reported clinical history. The chain carries TRBV19 and TRBJ2-5, with TRBD2 matching over 11 bases. The sample comprised PBMCs or T cells enriched from blood (not recorded which). This receptor was taken from a man younger than 30 with acute COVID-19. This CDR3 is CASSFPTSGTFGETQYF. Here the CDR3 DNA reads TGTGCCAGTAGTTTCCCGACTAGCGGGACATTCGGGGAGACCCAGTACTTC.